These 3 T cell receptor beta chains were all obtained from the same sample, sequenced in a study of cytomegalovirus exposure and HLA in healthy donors. PCR primers comprised 60 Vbeta and 13 Jbeta primers. Assay: immunoSEQ multiplex PCR; the TCRdb copy retains only in-frame clones and omits some. The sample includes under 150,000 clones, around 85% seen only once; the top ten take about 1.8%. Sequencing used PBMCs. The receptors stem from a boy between 10 and 17 years old in good health and CMV-seronegative.

The chain links TRBV20-1 to TRBJ2-1; 8 positions match TRBD1. The J segment lost 8 bases and the V segment lost 3 bases, leaving 0 bases of the junction unmatched. CDR3 length: 11 residues. Germline values: CDR1 DFQATT, CDR2 SNEGSKA (reference sequence). The CDR3 region has the DNA TGCAGTGCTAGGGACAGGGATGAGCAGTTCTTC. This sequence encodes CSARDRDEQFF.

The chain combines TRBV2 with TRBJ1-6; 9 positions agree with TRBD1. The CDR3 is made up of 15 amino acids. The trim removed 6 bases at V and 12 bases at J, leaving 12 bases unmatched. Germline lookup yields CDR1 SNHLY and CDR2 FYNNEI. CDR3 sequence: CASRKDRGQAIPLHF. As DNA, the CDR3 is TGTGCCAGCAGGAAGGACAGGGGCCAAGCAATACCCCTCCACTTT. Variable domain in full (rest from reference TRBV2 and TRBJ1-6): EPEVTQTPSHQVTQMGQEVILRCVPISNHLYFYWYRQILGQKVEFLVSFYNNEISEKSEIFDDQFSVERPDGSNFTLKIRSTKLEDSAMYFCASRKDRGQAIPLHFGNGTRLTVT.

This clone has a single count. The chain has TRBV10-3 and TRBJ2-3; D call uncertain. V shed 2 bases and J shed 4 bases, with 13 bases lying between them. Germline V CDR1 and CDR2: ENHRY, SYGVKD. CDR3 length: 15 residues. CDR3 sequence: CAISEEYPPPDTQYF. CDR3 DNA: TGTGCCATCAGTGAGGAGTACCCACCCCCAGATACGCAGTATTTT.